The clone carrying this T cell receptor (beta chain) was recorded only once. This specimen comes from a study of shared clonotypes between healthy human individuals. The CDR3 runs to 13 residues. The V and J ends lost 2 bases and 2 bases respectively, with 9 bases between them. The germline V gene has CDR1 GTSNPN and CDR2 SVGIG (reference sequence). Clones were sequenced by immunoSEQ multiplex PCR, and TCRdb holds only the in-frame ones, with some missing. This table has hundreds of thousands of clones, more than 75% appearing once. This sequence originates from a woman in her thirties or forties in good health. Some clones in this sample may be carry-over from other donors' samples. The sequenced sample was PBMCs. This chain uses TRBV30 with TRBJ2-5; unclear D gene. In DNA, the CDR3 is TGTGCCTGGAGTAGGGTCTTGCAAGAGACCCAGTACTTC. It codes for CAWSRVLQETQYF.